Presented here are 15 T cell receptor beta chains from one specimen sequenced in a study of beta chain features in type 1 diabetes. These TCRs' antigens remain unknown. General study points: Significant though moderate, a shortening of TCRB CDR3s appeared in all four CD4+ subsets of Type 1 diabetes patients.

The investigators reverse transcribed all of the isolated RNA, so they sequenced expressed TCRB transcripts. Clones were sequenced by immunoSEQ multiplex PCR, and TCRdb holds only the in-frame ones, with some missing. The table has about 740,000 clones, around 15% seen once. The source material was naive CD4+ T cells from blood. These receptors all stem from a man aged 18 to 30 with type 1 diabetes.

The chain couples TRBV6-5 to TRBJ1-2, with no clear D. Trimming pared 0 bases from V and 5 bases from J, leaving 13 bases between. Looked up from germline, CDR1 is MNHEY and CDR2 is SVGAGI. The CDR3 totals 15 residues. CDR3 region: CASSYSPQPGYGYTF. The CDR3 DNA reads TGTGCCAGCAGTTACTCGCCCCAACCCGGGTATGGCTACACCTTC.

Only a few counts were recorded for this clone. CDR3 coding DNA: TGTGCCACCAGCAGAGATAGGGGTGGGGCTGAAGCTTTCTTT. Translating it yields CATSRDRGGAEAFF. J is TRBJ1-1 and V is TRBV15; tentative D call: TRBD1 (5 bases). Per the germline V gene, CDR1 is LNHNV and CDR2 is YYDKDF (reference sequence). With 0 bases removed from V and 6 bases from J, the gap between germline ends came to 11 bases. The CDR3 spans 14 residues.

V gene TRBV2 combines with J gene TRBJ2-1; TRBD1 matches at 10 bases. Germline CDR1 reads SNHLY; CDR2 reads FYNNEI. The CDR3 sequence is 15 residues long. The ends lost 8 bases at V and 3 bases at J; junction bases unmatched: 7. The CDR3 protein is CASDGRDRGYNEQFF. In DNA, the CDR3 is TGTGCCAGCGATGGACGGGACAGGGGCTACAATGAGCAGTTCTTC.

This rearrangement joins TRBV13 to TRBJ2-3; D remains ambiguous. This CDR3 has 15 amino acids. The germline gives CDR1 PRHDT, CDR2 FYEKMQ (reference sequence). Trimming pared 3 bases from V and 4 bases from J, leaving 14 bases between. CDR3 protein: CASSLRPGGPDTQYF. Written as DNA, the CDR3 is TGTGCCAGCAGCTTGCGACCCGGTGGGCCAGATACGCAGTATTTT.

In its sample, this clone was seen a few times. This chain joins TRBV7-2 and TRBJ1-2, with D uncertain. Germline assignment: CDR1 SGHTA and CDR2 FQGNSA. V was pared by 1 base and J by 8 bases, with 11 bases between. The CDR3 consists of 13 residues. CDR3 coding DNA: TGTGCCAGCAGCTTAGAGGGAGTCCGGGGCTACACCTTC. Translation: CASSLEGVRGYTF.

This clone was seen more than once but under ten times. The chain couples TRBV7-2 to TRBJ1-2; D may be TRBD1 (6 bases). Trimming left V 7 bases short and J 4 bases short, with 16 bases between. The CDR3 covers 14 residues. The germline CDR1 and CDR2 sequences are SGHTA and FQGNSA. The chain's CDR3 is CASTLNQGSYGYTF. CDR3 nucleotides: TGTGCCAGCACCCTTAATCAGGGGTCCTATGGCTACACCTTC.

This clone was seen a handful of times. The rearrangement links TRBV6-5 to TRBJ2-1; D unclear. V was cut by 0 bases and J by 0 bases, with 9 bases left in between. Germline-derived CDR1 and CDR2 are MNHEY and SVGAGI. The CDR3 totals 16 residues. The CDR3 region has the DNA TGTGCCAGCAGTTACTCTCCGGAGAGCTCCTACAATGAGCAGTTCTTC. It translates to CASSYSPESSYNEQFF.

This clone appeared a few times. V usage is TRBV30 and J usage is TRBJ1-4; TRBD1 aligns across 8 bases. The germline V gene has CDR1 GTSNPN and CDR2 SVGIG (reference sequence). The CDR3 is made up of 15 amino acids. The ends lost 4 bases at V and 5 bases at J; junction bases unmatched: 9. The DNA for the CDR3 is TGTGCCTGGAACTCTAGGACAGGGCGGAATGAAAAACTGTTTTTT. Protein product: CAWNSRTGRNEKLFF.

The CDR3 sequence is CASIPGQGNTEAFF. The CDR3, as DNA: TGTGCCAGTATCCCGGGACAGGGGAACACTGAAGCTTTCTTT. The rearrangement uses TRBV19 and TRBJ1-1; 9 bases map to TRBD1. Germline loops: CDR1 LNHDA, CDR2 SQIVND (reference sequence). V lost 7 bases, J lost 1 base, and 4 bases stayed unmatched. The CDR3 contains 14 residues.

This clone was seen more than once but under ten times. This chain uses TRBV6-6 with TRBJ1-5; tentatively, D is TRBD1 (5 bases). Germline V gene sequence: CDR1 MNHNY, CDR2 SVGAGI (reference sequence). The CDR3 has 14 amino acids. Trimming stripped 6 bases from V and 4 bases from J, with 13 bases between. CDR3 region: CASREGYENQPQHF. The CDR3 nucleotides read TGTGCCAGCAGGGAGGGGTACGAAAATCAGCCCCAGCATTTT.

CDR3 loop: CASSLAGTEAFF. CDR3 coding DNA: TGTGCCAGCAGCCTCGCTGGCACTGAAGCTTTCTTT. The rearrangement uses TRBV2 and TRBJ1-1; D remains unclear. The CDR3 contains 12 residues. Germline assignment: CDR1 SNHLY and CDR2 FYNNEI. The germline V and J ends were trimmed by 6 bases and 4 bases, with 9 bases remaining between them.

This chain connects TRBV6-5 to TRBJ1-5, with D perhaps matching TRBD1 (5 bases). CDR3 size: 14 residues. V shed 6 bases and J shed 2 bases, with 11 bases lying between them. Germline V lookup: CDR1 MNHEY, CDR2 SVGAGI. CDR3 region: CASSHDRRNQPQHF. CDR3 nucleotide sequence: TGTGCCAGCAGCCACGACAGACGCAATCAGCCCCAGCATTTT.

In its sample, this clone was seen a few times. The chain combines TRBV7-8 with TRBJ2-5; tentative D call: TRBD1 (5 bases). The DNA end lines up better with TRBJ2-7; the J call may be wrong. The germline gives CDR1 SGHVS, CDR2 FQNEAQ. The CDR3 has 14 amino acids. CDR3: CASSLSWGAAEQYF. For the CDR3, the DNA is TGTGCCAGCAGCTTAAGTTGGGGCGCCGCCGAGCAGTACTTC.

This clone was seen a handful of times. The rearrangement links TRBV19 to TRBJ2-7; the D gene is possibly TRBD2 (5 bases). CDR1 is LNHDA and CDR2 is SQIVND in the germline V gene (reference sequence). The CDR3 spans 13 residues. V was clipped by 1 base and J by 6 bases, with 10 bases between them. CDR3 loop: CASSIAGGPEQYF. Here the CDR3 DNA reads TGTGCCAGTAGTATAGCCGGAGGACCCGAGCAGTACTTC.

The chain combines TRBV6-4 with TRBJ1-1, with D possibly matching TRBD1 (5 bases). The CDR3 loop spans 13 amino acids. The V gene's germline CDR1 is MRHNA and CDR2 SNTAGT. Trimming left V 7 bases short and J 1 base short, with 10 bases between. CDR3 DNA: TGTGCCAGCAAGGGGTCGGGGAACACTGAAGCTTTCTTT. This gives the protein CASKGSGNTEAFF.